The rows below give T cell receptor beta chains drawn from one sample of a study of cytomegalovirus exposure and HLA in healthy donors. This table comes from immunoSEQ multiplex PCR, and its TCRdb copy is limited to in-frame clones, with some not included. The repertoire consists of about 76,000 clones, with around 76% occurring once and the leading ten covering around 10%. Specimen: PBMCs. Every receptor here comes from a male donor in good health and CMV-seropositive. Each CDR3 is given with its conserved first and last residue. D genes are given only for firm matches. Expanded clones get a size class; other rows say once, few or many, or leave the size out.

once | TRBJ2-1 | TRBD2 | TRBV2 | TGTGCCAGCAGGGGACTAGCGGGAGGGTATAATGAGCAGTTCTTC | CASRGLAGGYNEQFF
- | TRBJ1-1 | - | TRBV27 | TGTGCCAGCAGTTTATCCGGCGGAGAAGCTTTCTTT | CASSLSGGEAFF
- | TRBJ1-1 | TRBD1 | TRBV7-2 | TGTGCCAGCAGCACGCGGGGTAGACAGGGGCTGAACACTGAAGCTTTCTTT | CASSTRGRQGLNTEAFF
once | TRBJ1-6 | - | TRBV5-8 | TGTGCCAGCACGTCTTTTCCCGGGACAAGAAGCTCCTATAATTCACCCCTCCACTTT | CASTSFPGTRSSYNSPLHF
once | TRBJ2-1 | TRBD1 | TRBV4-3 | TGCGCCAGCAGCCTCAGCCAGGGACAGATATACAATGAGCAGTTCTTC | CASSLSQGQIYNEQFF
- | TRBJ2-7 | TRBD2 | TRBV30 | TGTGCCGGGCTACTAGCGGGAGTTGGAGAGCAGTACTTC | CAGLLAGVGEQYF
- | TRBJ1-5 | - | TRBV7-9 | TGTGCCAGCAGCCCTATGGATCAGCCCCAGCATTTT | CASSPMDQPQHF
- | TRBJ2-2 | TRBD2 | TRBV2 | TGTGCCAGCAGTGAAGATAGGCTAGCGGGCGGGGAGCTGTTTTTT | CASSEDRLAGGELFF
- | TRBJ2-2 | TRBD2 | TRBV25-1 | TGTGCCAGCAGTCCTAGCGGGTGGGCCGGGGAGCTGTTTTTT | CASSPSGWAGELFF
- | TRBJ1-4 | - | TRBV18 | TGTGCCAGCTCACCTATTTTTACAGATAATGAAAAACTGTTTTTT | CASSPIFTDNEKLFF
- | TRBJ2-7 | TRBD1 | TRBV5-4 | TGTGCCAGCAGCTCCCCCGGACAGGGACTCTACGAGCAGTACTTC | CASSSPGQGLYEQYF
- | TRBJ2-5 | TRBD1 | TRBV11-2 | TGTGCCAGCAGCGGGACAGGGGGAGAGACCCAGTACTTC | CASSGTGGETQYF
- | TRBJ2-7 | - | TRBV19 | TGTGCCAGTAGTGCGGGACGGGGCTACGAGCAGTACTTC | CASSAGRGYEQYF
- | TRBJ2-7 | TRBD2 | TRBV5-1 | TGCGCCAGCAGCTTGGGACTAGCGGGAACCTACGAGCAGTACTTC | CASSLGLAGTYEQYF
- | TRBJ1-1 | TRBD1 | TRBV27 | TGTGCCAGCAAACCCAAAAGGGGACAGATGAACACTGAAGCTTTCTTT | CASKPKRGQMNTEAFF
- | TRBJ1-6 | TRBD1 | TRBV9 | TGTGCCAGCAGCGAGAGGACAGGGGATTCACCCCTCCACTTT | CASSERTGDSPLHF
- | TRBJ2-5 | TRBD2 | TRBV29-1 | TGCAGCGTTGAAGATCAACTAGGGCTAGCGGGGGGGCCGATAGAGACCCAGTACTTC | CSVEDQLGLAGGPIETQYF
once | TRBJ1-6 | - | TRBV9 | TGTGCCAGCAGCCTACGTCAGGGGCCAGAATCACCCCTCCACTTT | CASSLRQGPESPLHF
- | TRBJ1-5 | - | TRBV28 | TGTGCCAGCCGTGACGAGCACAGAAACAATCAGCCCCAGCATTTT | CASRDEHRNNQPQHF
- | TRBJ2-7 | TRBD2 | TRBV6-5 | TGTGCCAGCAGTCCCGCCGGGGGGGGAACCTACGAGCAGTACTTC | CASSPAGGGTYEQYF
- | TRBJ2-1 | TRBD2 | TRBV7-3 | TGTGCCAGCAGCTTAACGGCGGGGGGGCGTGGTGAGCAGTTCTTC | CASSLTAGGRGEQFF
- | TRBJ2-5 | - | TRBV7-8 | TGTGCCAGCAGACGGACAGCTCAAGAGACCCAGTACTTC | CASRRTAQETQYF
once | TRBJ2-7 | TRBD1 | TRBV6-4 | TGTGCCAGCAGTGATGGACAGGCCGACTACGAGCAGTACTTC | CASSDGQADYEQYF
- | TRBJ2-7 | TRBD1 | TRBV6-6 | TGTGCCATCAGGGGACAGCGCTACGAGCAGTACTTC | CAIRGQRYEQYF
- | TRBJ2-7 | - | TRBV29-1 | TGCAGCGTTGTGGGCCCCTCCAGGGTCTCCTACGAGCAGTACTTC | CSVVGPSRVSYEQYF
once | TRBJ2-5 | - | TRBV9 | TGTGCCAGCAGCGTAGGAGGAGGGGCAGAGACCCAGTACTTC | CASSVGGGAETQYF
- | TRBJ2-5 | TRBD2 | TRBV10-2 | TGCGCCAGCAGTGAACCAGCGGGGGCCCCCCAGTACTTC | CASSEPAGAPQYF
few | TRBJ2-3 | - | TRBV5-1 | TGCGCCAGCAGCCTGACTAGTCCCAGCACAGATACGCAGTATTTT | CASSLTSPSTDTQYF
- | TRBJ1-2 | - | TRBV6-5 | TGTGCCAGCAGGAGGGACGGGACAAAAGGCTACACCTTC | CASRRDGTKGYTF
few | TRBJ2-7 | TRBD1 | TRBV6-5 | TGTGCCAGCAGTTCCGGGGGACAGGGATTGGGGGAGCAGTACTTC | CASSSGGQGLGEQYF
- | TRBJ2-1 | - | TRBV4-3 | TGCGCCAGCAGCCAAGATACAAACAGGGTGTACAATGAGCAGTTCTTC | CASSQDTNRVYNEQFF
- | TRBJ2-5 | - | TRBV5-1 | TGCGCCAGCAGCTTGACCCCGCCGGGAAGCGGACAAGAGACCCAGTACTTC | CASSLTPPGSGQETQYF
- | TRBJ2-5 | TRBD2 | TRBV9 | TGTGCCAGCAGCGCGATAGCGGGGGTATTGGAGACCCAGTACTTC | CASSAIAGVLETQYF
- | TRBJ1-1 | - | TRBV15 | TGTGCCACCGTGCACAGGGCTGAAGCTTTCTTT | CATVHRAEAFF
- | TRBJ2-5 | - | TRBV7-2 | TGTGCCAGCAGCCCGAGCGCGGGGTGGGGTGGAGAGACCCAGTACTTC | CASSPSAGWGGETQYF
- | TRBJ1-6 | - | TRBV2 | TGTGCCAGCAGTGGAGGGACTGGGGATTCACCCCTCCACTTT | CASSGGTGDSPLHF
- | TRBJ2-1 | - | TRBV7-6 | TGTGCCAGCAGCTTATCCCCGACAGAGACGGAGCAGTTCTTC | CASSLSPTETEQFF
- | TRBJ2-1 | TRBD1 | TRBV2 | TGTGCCAGCAGCCTCGGGACAGGGGGCTGGAATGAGCAGTTCTTC | CASSLGTGGWNEQFF
- | TRBJ2-7 | - | TRBV7-3 | TGTGCCAGCAGCTTACCTCTGACAGACTCCTACGAGCAGTACTTC | CASSLPLTDSYEQYF
few | TRBJ2-3 | TRBD2 | TRBV6-4 | TGTGCCAGCAGTGCCGGGACTAGCTCGGATACGCAGTATTTT | CASSAGTSSDTQYF
- | TRBJ1-1 | - | TRBV4-3 | TGCGCCAGCAGCCAAGAGCGAGGCGGGTGGATGAACACTGAAGCTTTCTTT | CASSQERGGWMNTEAFF
- | TRBJ1-6 | - | TRBV6-5 | TGTGCCAGCAGTTACGACAGAAATTCACCCCTCCACTTT | CASSYDRNSPLHF
medium-sized | TRBJ1-4 | TRBD1 | TRBV5-4 | TGTGCCAGCAGCTTGAGGACAGGGGCCCTAGGGAGACCTGGTGAAAAACTGTTTTTT | CASSLRTGALGRPGEKLFF
few | TRBJ2-5 | - | TRBV18 | TGTGCCAGCTCACCAACATCAGAGACCCAGTACTTC | CASSPTSETQYF
- | TRBJ2-4 | - | TRBV7-3 | TGTGCCAGCAGCCCCGACGGGGCCAAAAACATTCAGTACTTC | CASSPDGAKNIQYF
few | TRBJ1-5 | - | TRBV2 | TGTGCCAGCAGTGAGCGGGGGGGCGGCAATCAGCCCCAGCATTTT | CASSERGGGNQPQHF
- | TRBJ1-1 | - | TRBV19 | TGTGCCAGTAGTATAGGAGGCAGGGTAAACACTGAAGCTTTCTTT | CASSIGGRVNTEAFF
once | TRBJ1-6 | - | TRBV7-3 | TGTGCCAGCAGCTTATATGGCGGACAGTCCTATTCACCCCTCCACTTT | CASSLYGGQSYSPLHF